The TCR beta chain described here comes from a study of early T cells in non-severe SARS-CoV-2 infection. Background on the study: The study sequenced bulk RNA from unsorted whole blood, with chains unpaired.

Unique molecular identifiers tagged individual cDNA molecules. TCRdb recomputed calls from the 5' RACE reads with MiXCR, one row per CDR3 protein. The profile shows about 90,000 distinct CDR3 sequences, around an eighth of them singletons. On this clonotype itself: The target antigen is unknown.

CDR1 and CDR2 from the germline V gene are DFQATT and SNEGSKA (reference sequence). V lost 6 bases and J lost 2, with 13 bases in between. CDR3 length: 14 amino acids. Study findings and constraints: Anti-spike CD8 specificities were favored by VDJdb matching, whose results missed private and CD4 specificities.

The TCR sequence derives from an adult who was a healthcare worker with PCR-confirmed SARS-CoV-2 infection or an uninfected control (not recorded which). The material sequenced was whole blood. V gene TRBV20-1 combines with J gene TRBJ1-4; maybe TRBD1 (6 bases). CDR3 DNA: TGCAGTGCACAACCTGGGGGCACTAATGAAAAACTGTTTTTT. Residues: CSAQPGGTNEKLFF.